Listed below are T cell receptor beta chains from one sample, sequenced in a study of lymphopenia after photon versus proton radiotherapy. Some clones are missing from TCRdb's copy, which holds only in-frame ones; the method was immunoSEQ multiplex PCR. The sample carries 75,000 to 90,000 clones, around 83% recorded once. Sequencing used peripheral blood, obtained from a patient treated with proton-based radiotherapy. These receptors all come from a man aged 55-75 years with pancreatic cancer. Each CDR3 is given without its conserved first and last residue. Each record gives: J gene, V gene, CDR3 protein.

TRBJ2-7	TRBV29-1	SVVRPTPYEQY
TRBJ2-7	TRBV11-3	ASSADRPTGSYEQY
TRBJ1-1	TRBV5-1	ASFPLQGGTEAF
TRBJ2-2	TRBV6-1	ASSPGHLNTGELF
TRBJ2-1	TRBV28	AAALGLAGWEQF
TRBJ2-2	TRBV11-1	ASSVGQGAGELF
TRBJ2-7	TRBV5-1	ASSMKTGSYEQY
TRBJ1-1	TRBV28	ASSINLGQGNTEAF
TRBJ2-1	TRBV30	AWSSWTGGYNEQF
TRBJ2-4	TRBV11-2	ASSVNGHLLAKNIQY
TRBJ1-1	TRBV5-1	ASSFGRNTEAF
TRBJ2-7	TRBV5-5	ASSTGTGGQYEQY
TRBJ2-1	TRBV27	ASSFLGGNEQF
TRBJ1-5	TRBV7-9	ASTADRSGPQH
TRBJ1-1	TRBV15	ATSREGMSEAF
TRBJ2-3	TRBV5-4	ASSTRTSERTDTQY